These 13 T cell receptor beta chains were all obtained from the same sample, sequenced in a study of cytomegalovirus exposure and HLA in healthy donors. Repertoires were generated with immunoSEQ multiplex PCR, while TCRdb's copy carries only in-frame clones and drops some. In the table there are hundreds of thousands of clones, more than 80% of which are singletons. The material sequenced was PBMCs. Receptors were obtained from a woman between 18 and 30 years old in good health and CMV-seronegative.

Comments on this clone: This sample also contains other DNA sequences that code for the same CDR3. This chain joins TRBV2 and TRBJ1-1; tentatively, D is TRBD1 (5 bases). This CDR3 has 15 amino acids. Deletions cut 6 bases from V and 1 base from J, with 15 bases between. Germline values: CDR1 SNHLY, CDR2 FYNNEI. The CDR3 DNA follows: TGTGCCAGCAGCGAATGGGGGGGACGGAACACTGAAGCTTTCTTT. This sequence encodes CASSEWGGRNTEAFF.

This clone was detected a few times. The genes are TRBV9 and TRBJ1-2, with D maybe TRBD1 (5 bases). V lost 4 bases and J lost 8, with 15 bases in between. The CDR3 length is 13 residues. Germline V gene data show CDR1 as SGDLS and CDR2 as YYNGEE. In DNA, the CDR3 is TGTGCCAGCAGCCCTCGGGGGAGGGAGGGCTACACCTTC. Translation: CASSPRGREGYTF.

Of note for this clone: This same CDR3 is encoded by further DNA sequences in the sample. The chain couples TRBV2 to TRBJ2-7; D unresolved. This CDR3 is 11 amino acids long. V was cut by 5 bases and J by 2 bases, with 4 bases left in between. Germline CDR1 and CDR2: SNHLY and FYNNEI. The CDR3 DNA follows: TGTGCCAGCAGTCCAACCTACGAGCAGTACTTC. Encoded protein: CASSPTYEQYF.

V usage is TRBV10-3 and J usage is TRBJ2-2; unclear D gene. Germline values: CDR1 ENHRY, CDR2 SYGVKD. CDR3 length: 14 amino acids. Trimming left V 6 bases short and J 1 base short, with 9 bases between. The chain's CDR3 is CAIRMFQNTGELFF. CDR3 nucleotides: TGTGCCATCAGAATGTTTCAGAACACCGGGGAGCTGTTTTTT.

The chain uses TRBV7-8 and TRBJ1-1; D might be TRBD1 (5 bases). This CDR3 is built from 13 residues. V lost 8 bases and J 1 base, leaving 11 bases between the germline ends. Per the germline V gene, CDR1 is SGHVS and CDR2 is FQNEAQ. The chain's CDR3 is CASLHRRNTEAFF. The CDR3 coding sequence is TGTGCCAGCCTACACAGGCGGAACACTGAAGCTTTCTTT.

This sequence joins TRBV19 and TRBJ2-2; 7 bases match TRBD2. Germline CDR1 LNHDA, CDR2 SQIVND (reference sequence). The V and J ends lost 3 bases and 2 bases, in that order; junction bases with no gene match: 3. The CDR3 totals 15 residues. This CDR3 is CASSIRLANTGELFF. CDR3 sequence (DNA): TGTGCCAGTAGTATCCGACTAGCCAACACCGGGGAGCTGTTTTTT.

Written as DNA, the CDR3 is TGTGCCAGCAGTACGTACCTGGGACAAGACAATGAGCAGTTCTTC. Its translation: CASSTYLGQDNEQFF. The chain links TRBV6-1 to TRBJ2-1; maybe TRBD1 (6 bases). CDR3 length: 15 amino acids. Trimming shortened V by 5 bases and J by 5 bases, and 16 bases separated the two germline ends. Germline V gene sequence: CDR1 MNHNS, CDR2 SASEGT.

This chain joins TRBV12-2 and TRBJ2-5; the table calls TRBD2, which could not be checked here. TRBV12-2 is shown as a pseudogene. The CDR3 contains 15 residues. CDR3 nucleotides: TGTGCAAGTCGGATCGAGCGGGGGGGACAAGAGACCCAGTACTTC. This sequence encodes CASRIERGGQETQYF.

The CDR3 is CASSVGLAGGYTDTQYF. The DNA for the CDR3 is TGTGCCAGCAGCGTAGGACTAGCGGGGGGCTACACAGATACGCAGTATTTT. V gene TRBV9 combines with J gene TRBJ2-3; TRBD2 aligns across 13 bases. Germline trimming cut 0 bases from V and 2 bases from J; bases unmatched to any gene: 3. This CDR3 spans 17 amino acids. Germline V lookup: CDR1 SGDLS, CDR2 YYNGEE.

V gene TRBV16 combines with J gene TRBJ1-5, with 8 bases identical to TRBD1. J was trimmed by 4 bases and V by 4 bases; bases with no gene match: 12. The CDR3 totals 17 residues. From germline, CDR1 is KGHSY and CDR2 FQNENV. CDR3 in DNA: TGTGCCAGCAGCCTATACTCAGGGGGCGCGGCAAATCAGCCCCAGCATTTT. It yields the protein CASSLYSGGAANQPQHF.

The chain joins TRBV6-5 to TRBJ1-2, with 7 bases matching TRBD1. The J segment lost 5 bases and the V segment lost 7 bases, leaving 10 bases of the junction unmatched. The CDR3 is 14 amino acids. Germline V gives CDR1 MNHEY, CDR2 SVGAGI. CDR3 nucleotides: TGTGCCAGCACAAACGACAGGGTCGGGTATGGCTACACCTTC. Its translation is CASTNDRVGYGYTF.

The J gene is TRBJ2-3, the V gene TRBV11-1; tentative D call: TRBD2 (6 bases). This CDR3 has 16 amino acids. V was pared by 5 bases and J by 4 bases, with 19 bases between. Germline CDR1 SGHAT, CDR2 FQDESV (reference sequence). Here the CDR3 DNA reads TGTGCCAGCAGCGGGAGGACAAGGGCCTCTTCAGATACGCAGTATTTT. It translates to CASSGRTRASSDTQYF.

V gene TRBV18 combines with J gene TRBJ2-5; D possibly corresponds to TRBD1 (5 bases). Trimming took 2 bases from V and 5 from J, leaving 12 bases between them. This CDR3 contains 14 residues. CDR1 and CDR2 from the germline V gene are KGHSH and LQKENI. The CDR3 DNA sequence: TGTGCCAGCTCACCAGGGGCTGGCCTGGAGACCCAGTACTTC. As protein: CASSPGAGLETQYF.